These 13 T cell receptor beta chains were sequenced from one sample in a study of cytomegalovirus exposure and HLA in healthy donors. Primers included in the PCR were 60 Vbeta and 13 Jbeta primers. The assay was immunoSEQ multiplex PCR, and TCRdb's table has in-frame clones only and misses some. This listing includes some 120,000 clones. The material sequenced was PBMCs. These receptor sequences come from a man aged 35-49 years in good health and CMV-seropositive.

This chain connects TRBV5-4 to TRBJ2-3; 15 bases are a match to TRBD2. Germline V gives CDR1 SGHNT, CDR2 YYREEE (reference sequence). Unmatched junction bases numbered 4, after V lost 5 bases and J lost 0 bases. This CDR3 comprises 17 residues. CDR3 nucleotides: TGTGCCAGCAGGGGAGGGACTAGCGGGAGGAGCACAGATACGCAGTATTTT. It is translated as CASRGGTSGRSTDTQYF.

The V and J genes are TRBV9 and TRBJ2-1; 10 bases are shared with TRBD2. The CDR3 is 16 amino acids. The V and J ends lost 0 bases and 8 bases, in that order; junction bases with no gene match: 8. Germline V gives CDR1 SGDLS, CDR2 YYNGEE. The CDR3 DNA sequence: TGTGCCAGCAGCGTAGAAAGCGGGAGGGCTTGGGATGAGCAGTTCTTC. This sequence encodes CASSVESGRAWDEQFF.

The chain couples TRBV29-1 to TRBJ2-4; D uncertain. Germline CDR1 is SQVTM and CDR2 is ANQGSEA. With 4 bases removed from V and 3 bases from J, the gap between germline ends came to 16 bases. The length of the CDR3 is 15 residues. CDR3: CSVGGTLDGKNIQYF. DNA of the CDR3: TGCAGCGTTGGCGGCACCCTTGATGGCAAAAACATTCAGTACTTC.

The chain couples TRBV11-1 to TRBJ2-5, with 7 nucleotides matching TRBD1. Germline trimming cut 5 bases from V and 5 bases from J; bases unmatched to any gene: 5. The germline CDR1 and CDR2 sequences are SGHAT and FQDESV (reference sequence). This CDR3 contains 13 residues. CDR3 coding DNA: TGTGCCAGCAGCGAGGGACAGATCGAGACCCAGTACTTC. Its translation: CASSEGQIETQYF. Full variable domain (missing parts from reference TRBV11-1 and TRBJ2-5): EAEVAQSPRYKITEKSQAVAFWCDPISGHATLYWYRQILGQGPELLVQFQDESVVDDSQLPKDRFSAERLKGVDSTLKIQPAELGDSAMYLCASSEGQIETQYFGPGTRLLVL.

This chain uses TRBV6-1 with TRBJ1-4; 9 bases agree with TRBD1. CDR3 length: 14 amino acids. Germline values: CDR1 MNHNS, CDR2 SASEGT. J was trimmed by 5 bases and V by 6 bases; bases with no gene match: 4. The CDR3 nucleotides read TGTGCCAGCAGGACAGGGGGATTAAATGAAAAACTGTTTTTT. Residues: CASRTGGLNEKLFF.

V gene TRBV19 combines with J gene TRBJ2-5, with 7 nucleotides matching TRBD2. Judging by the DNA end, TRBJ2-7 fits better; the J call may be wrong. The CDR3 is 13 residues long. The V gene's germline CDR1 is LNHDA and CDR2 SQIVND (reference sequence). This CDR3 is CASSIERGSEQYF. The CDR3 nucleotides read TGTGCCAGTAGTATAGAGCGGGGGAGCGAGCAGTACTTC.

The genes are TRBV5-4 and TRBJ2-3; D is perhaps TRBD2 (6 bases). This CDR3 spans 15 amino acids. The germline CDR1 and CDR2 sequences are SGHNT and YYREEE (reference sequence). V shed 2 bases and J shed 4 bases, with 14 bases lying between them. CDR3 bases: TGTGCCAGCAGCTTTGATGGGAGGAGTGCAGATACGCAGTATTTT. Its protein is CASSFDGRSADTQYF.

The chain couples TRBV14 to TRBJ2-2; 9 bases match TRBD2. V lost 5 bases, J lost 1 base, and 8 bases stayed unmatched. The CDR3 sequence is 17 residues long. Germline-derived CDR1 and CDR2 are SGHDN and FVKESK. The CDR3 sequence is CASSGVAGAKNTGELFF. CDR3 nucleotide sequence: TGTGCCAGCAGCGGGGTAGCGGGAGCTAAGAACACCGGGGAGCTGTTTTTT.

CDR3 DNA sequence: TGTGCCAGCACCACACCCCGAACAGGGGCTGAAGCTTTCTTT. It is translated as CASTTPRTGAEAFF. V is TRBV28 and J is TRBJ1-1; 7 nucleotides line up with TRBD1. J gave up 6 bases and V 7 bases, and 11 bases lay outside the gene matches. Germline loops: CDR1 MDHEN, CDR2 SYDVKM. This CDR3 contains 14 residues.

V and J are TRBV6-1 and TRBJ2-1; no definite D call. CDR3 length: 14 residues. CDR1 MNHNS and CDR2 SASEGT come from the germline V gene. Trimming took off 1 base at V and 12 bases at J, with 16 bases between the two ends. The CDR3 spells CASSEVVDARGQFF. CDR3 sequence (DNA): TGTGCCAGCAGTGAAGTAGTGGATGCTCGCGGGCAGTTCTTC.

The chain links TRBV6-5 to TRBJ1-1; the match to TRBD1 covers 7 bases. V lost 5 bases, J lost 0 bases, and 6 bases stayed unmatched. This CDR3 spans 15 amino acids. In germline, CDR1 is MNHEY, CDR2 SVGAGI. Here the CDR3 reads CASSPQGLMNTEAFF. Here the CDR3 DNA reads TGTGCCAGCAGTCCACAGGGGTTAATGAACACTGAAGCTTTCTTT.

J is TRBJ2-7 and V is TRBV5-6; maybe TRBD1 (6 bases). The ends were cut back, 3 bases at V and 5 bases at J, with 12 bases in the middle. CDR1 and CDR2 (germline): SGHDT, YYEEEE. This CDR3 is built from 13 residues. This CDR3 reads CASSYGQSDEQYF. In DNA form, the CDR3 reads TGTGCCAGCAGCTATGGACAGTCTGACGAGCAGTACTTC. Drawing the rest from reference TRBV5-6 and TRBJ2-7, the complete variable domain is DAGVTQSPTHLIKTRGQQVTLRCSPKSGHDTVSWYQQALGQGPQFIFQYYEEEERQRGNFPDRFSGHQFPNYSSELNVNALLLGDSALYLCASSYGQSDEQYFGPGTRLTVT.

CDR3 sequence: CASSLDSGRLNNEQFF. In DNA, the CDR3 is TGTGCCAGTAGTCTCGATAGCGGGAGGCTAAACAATGAGCAGTTCTTC. The chain joins TRBV19 to TRBJ2-1; TRBD2 matches at 10 bases. V lost 5 bases and J lost 5; bases outside the gene matches: 9. CDR1 and CDR2 from the germline V gene are LNHDA and SQIVND (reference sequence). The CDR3 has 16 residues.